The clone carrying this T cell receptor (beta chain) was detected many times. Its antigen is not known. The sample originates from a study of CD8 T cells in ankylosing spondylitis. Findings of the study overall: The study identified a TCR beta motif of seven or eight highly homologous variants that appeared characteristic of ankylosing spondylitis blood.

Quantitative 5'-RACE with molecular barcodes was used to make the TCR beta libraries. TCRdb processed the 5' RACE reads anew with MiXCR; each CDR3 protein has one entry. The sample yields roughly 180,000 distinct CDR3 sequences, around 10% seen once. The material sequenced was blood, either unsorted or a sorted T cell fraction (not recorded which). This sequence was found in a male donor with ankylosing spondylitis or in good health (not recorded which).

CDR3 DNA: TGCAGTGCTAGAGGGCTAGCGGGAGGAGGCACAGATACGCAGTATTTT. Translated, it gives CSARGLAGGGTDTQYF. V and J are TRBV20-1 and TRBJ2-3, with TRBD2 matching over 11 bases. V was pared by 1 base and J by 1 base, with 4 bases of the junction left unmatched. Germline assignment: CDR1 DFQATT and CDR2 SNEGSKA (reference sequence). The CDR3 covers 16 residues.